This TCR beta chain comes out of a study of metastatic and nonmetastatic thyroid tumors. At the level of the study: Where malignant and benign thyroid patients were concerned, repertoires were compared across blood and tumor or nodule tissue.

The CDR3 loop spans 13 amino acids. The V end was cut by 5 bases, the J end by 2 bases, with 9 bases between. Germline V gene sequence: CDR1 MGHDK, CDR2 SYGVNS. There were no patients who had received any treatment before thyroid surgery. This clone was counted only a few times. Its cognate antigen is unknown. Overall study results and limits: For both blood and tumor, malignant thyroid tumors reportedly showed significantly higher TCR beta diversity than benign nodules did.

Per the authors' pipeline: Building a distant-metastasis classifier for papillary thyroid cancer drew on CDR3 differences across clinicopathological groups. TCRdb reanalyzed the PCR reads with MiXCR. None of the V and J calls come from the authors' own analysis; TCRdb made them. The table includes approximately 40,000 clones, about 10% detected once. This sequence joins TRBV25-1 and TRBJ1-2; D is undetermined. The sample was blood. This clonotype was obtained from a female donor with papillary thyroid cancer or a benign thyroid nodule (not recorded which). Some clones in this sample may be carry-over from other donors' samples. The CDR3 is CASSIRENYGYTF. As DNA, the CDR3 is TGTGCCAGCAGTATTAGAGAGAACTATGGCTACACCTTC.